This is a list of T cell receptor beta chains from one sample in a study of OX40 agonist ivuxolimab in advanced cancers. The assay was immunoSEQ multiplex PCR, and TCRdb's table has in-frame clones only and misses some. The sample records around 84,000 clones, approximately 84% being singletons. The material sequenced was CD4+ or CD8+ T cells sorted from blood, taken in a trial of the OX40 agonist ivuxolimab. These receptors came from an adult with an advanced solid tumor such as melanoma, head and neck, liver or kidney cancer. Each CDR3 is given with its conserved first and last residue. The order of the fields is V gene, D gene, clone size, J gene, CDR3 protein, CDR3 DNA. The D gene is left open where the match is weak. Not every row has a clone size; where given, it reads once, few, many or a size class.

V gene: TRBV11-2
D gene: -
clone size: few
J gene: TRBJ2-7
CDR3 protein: CASSRTRDPYEQYF
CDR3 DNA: TGTGCCAGCAGCAGAACCCGAGATCCCTACGAGCAGTACTTC

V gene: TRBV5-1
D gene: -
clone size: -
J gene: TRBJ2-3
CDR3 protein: CASSFAGITDTQYF
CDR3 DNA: TGCGCCAGCAGCTTCGCCGGAATCACAGATACGCAGTATTTT

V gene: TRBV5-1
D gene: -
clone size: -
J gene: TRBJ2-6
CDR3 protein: CASSHRASSGANVLTF
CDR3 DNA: TGCGCCAGCTCCCACAGGGCAAGCTCTGGGGCCAACGTCCTGACTTTC

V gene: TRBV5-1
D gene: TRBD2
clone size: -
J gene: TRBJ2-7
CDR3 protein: CASKINRDYSYEQYF
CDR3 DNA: TGCGCCAGCAAAATTAACCGGGACTACTCCTACGAGCAGTACTTC

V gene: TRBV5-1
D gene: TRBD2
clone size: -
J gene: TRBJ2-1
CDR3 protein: CASSSGLAPNEQFF
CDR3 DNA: TGCGCCAGCAGCTCCGGACTAGCCCCCAATGAGCAGTTCTTC

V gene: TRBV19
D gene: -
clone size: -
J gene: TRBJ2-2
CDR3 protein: CASSIAAVAGELFF
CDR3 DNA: TGTGCCAGTAGTATAGCGGCAGTCGCCGGGGAGCTGTTTTTT

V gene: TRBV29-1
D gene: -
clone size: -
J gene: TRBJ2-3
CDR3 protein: CSVGRGQRDTQYF
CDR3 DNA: TGCAGCGTTGGGAGAGGTCAAAGAGATACGCAGTATTTT

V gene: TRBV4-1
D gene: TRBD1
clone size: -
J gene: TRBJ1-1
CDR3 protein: CASSQAETGGVLGTEAFF
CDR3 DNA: TGCGCCAGCAGCCAAGCAGAAACAGGGGGCGTTTTGGGCACTGAAGCTTTCTTT

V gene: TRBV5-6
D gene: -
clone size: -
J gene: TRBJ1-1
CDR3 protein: CASSYGRGVGTEAFF
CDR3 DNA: TGTGCCAGCAGCTATGGACGAGGGGTAGGTACTGAAGCTTTCTTT

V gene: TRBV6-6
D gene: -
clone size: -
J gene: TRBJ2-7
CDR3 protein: CASRSLYEQYF
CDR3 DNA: TGTGCCAGCAGATCCCTCTACGAGCAGTACTTC

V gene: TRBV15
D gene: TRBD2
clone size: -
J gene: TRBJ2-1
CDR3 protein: CATSRDREAFYNEQFF
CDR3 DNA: TGTGCCACCAGCAGAGATCGGGAGGCGTTCTACAATGAGCAGTTCTTC

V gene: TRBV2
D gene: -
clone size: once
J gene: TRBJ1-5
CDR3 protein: CASMGSNQPQHF
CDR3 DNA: TGTGCCAGCATGGGGAGCAATCAGCCCCAGCATTTT

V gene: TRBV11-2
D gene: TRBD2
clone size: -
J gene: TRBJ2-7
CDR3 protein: CASSFQGLTSYEQYF
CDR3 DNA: TGTGCCAGCAGCTTCCAGGGACTAACCTCCTACGAGCAGTACTTC

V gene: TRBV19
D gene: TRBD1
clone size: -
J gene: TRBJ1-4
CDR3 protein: CASRDRVREKLFF
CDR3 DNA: TGTGCCAGTCGGGACAGGGTGCGGGAAAAACTGTTTTTT

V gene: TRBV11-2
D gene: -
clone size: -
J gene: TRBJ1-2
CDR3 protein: CASSRTGTIYGYTF
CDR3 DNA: TGTGCCAGCAGCCGTACCGGGACAATCTATGGCTACACCTTC

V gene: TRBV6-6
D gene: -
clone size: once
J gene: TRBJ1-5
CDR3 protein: CASSHREPQHF
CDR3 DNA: TGTGCCAGCAGCCACAGGGAACCCCAGCATTTT

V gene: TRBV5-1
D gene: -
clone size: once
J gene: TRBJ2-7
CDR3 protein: CASSLDTDSYEQYF
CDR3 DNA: TGCGCCAGCAGCTTGGACACAGACAGCTACGAGCAGTACTTC

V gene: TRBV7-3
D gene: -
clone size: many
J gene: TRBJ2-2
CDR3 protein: CASSLVPLAGELFF
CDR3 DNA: TGTGCCAGCAGCTTAGTCCCACTGGCCGGGGAGCTGTTTTTT

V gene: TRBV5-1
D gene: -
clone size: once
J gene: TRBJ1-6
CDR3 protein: CASSLALRANSPLHF
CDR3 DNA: TGCGCCAGCAGCTTGGCGTTGCGGGCTAATTCACCCCTCCACTTT

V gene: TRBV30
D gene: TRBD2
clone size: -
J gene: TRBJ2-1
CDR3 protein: CAWSFSGGASFF
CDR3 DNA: TGTGCCTGGAGTTTTAGCGGGGGGGCTTCGTTCTTC

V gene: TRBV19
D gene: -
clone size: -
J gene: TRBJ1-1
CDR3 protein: CASNVGNTEAFF
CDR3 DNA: TGTGCCAGTAATGTGGGAAACACTGAAGCTTTCTTT